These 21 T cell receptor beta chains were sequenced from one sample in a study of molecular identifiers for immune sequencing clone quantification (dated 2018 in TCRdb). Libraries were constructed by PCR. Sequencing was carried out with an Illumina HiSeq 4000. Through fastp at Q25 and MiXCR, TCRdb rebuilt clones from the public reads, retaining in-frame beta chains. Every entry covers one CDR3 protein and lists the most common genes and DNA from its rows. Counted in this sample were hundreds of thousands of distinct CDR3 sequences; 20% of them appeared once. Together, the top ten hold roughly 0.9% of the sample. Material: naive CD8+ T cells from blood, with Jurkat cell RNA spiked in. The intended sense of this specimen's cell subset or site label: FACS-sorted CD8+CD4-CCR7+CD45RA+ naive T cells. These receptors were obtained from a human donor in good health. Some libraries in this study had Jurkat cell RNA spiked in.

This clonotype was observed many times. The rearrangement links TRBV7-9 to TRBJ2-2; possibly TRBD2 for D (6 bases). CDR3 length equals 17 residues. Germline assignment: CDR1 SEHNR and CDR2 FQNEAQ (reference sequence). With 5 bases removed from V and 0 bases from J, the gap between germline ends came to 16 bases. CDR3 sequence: CASSPGTRDPNTGELFF. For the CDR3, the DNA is TGTGCCAGCAGCCCCGGGACTCGAGACCCGAACACCGGGGAGCTGTTTTTT. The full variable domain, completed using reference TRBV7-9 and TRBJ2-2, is DTGVSQNPRHKITKRGQNVTFRCDPISEHNRLYWYRQTLGQGPEFLTYFQNEAQLEKSRLLSDRFSAERPKGSFSTLEIQRTEQGDSAMYLCASSPGTRDPNTGELFFGEGSRLTVL.

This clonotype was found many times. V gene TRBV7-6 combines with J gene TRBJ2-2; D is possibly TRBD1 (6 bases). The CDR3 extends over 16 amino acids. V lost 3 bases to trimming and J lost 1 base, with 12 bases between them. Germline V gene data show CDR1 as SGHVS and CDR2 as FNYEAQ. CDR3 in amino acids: CASSLSGQLNTGELFF. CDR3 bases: TGTGCCAGCAGCTTGAGCGGACAGCTGAACACCGGGGAGCTGTTTTTT.

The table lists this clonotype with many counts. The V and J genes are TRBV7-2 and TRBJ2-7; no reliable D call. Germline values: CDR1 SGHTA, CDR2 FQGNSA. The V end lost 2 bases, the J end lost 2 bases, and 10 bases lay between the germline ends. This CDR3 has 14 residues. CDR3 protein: CASSLSPMAYEQYF. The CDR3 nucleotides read TGTGCCAGCAGCTTAAGTCCAATGGCCTACGAGCAGTACTTC.

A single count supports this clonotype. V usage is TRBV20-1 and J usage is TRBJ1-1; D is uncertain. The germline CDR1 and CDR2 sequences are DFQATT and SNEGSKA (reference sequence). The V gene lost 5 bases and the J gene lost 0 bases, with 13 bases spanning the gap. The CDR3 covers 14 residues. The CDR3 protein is CSAVSLGVNTEAFF. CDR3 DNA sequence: TGCAGTGCTGTTTCTTTGGGAGTGAACACTGAAGCTTTCTTT.

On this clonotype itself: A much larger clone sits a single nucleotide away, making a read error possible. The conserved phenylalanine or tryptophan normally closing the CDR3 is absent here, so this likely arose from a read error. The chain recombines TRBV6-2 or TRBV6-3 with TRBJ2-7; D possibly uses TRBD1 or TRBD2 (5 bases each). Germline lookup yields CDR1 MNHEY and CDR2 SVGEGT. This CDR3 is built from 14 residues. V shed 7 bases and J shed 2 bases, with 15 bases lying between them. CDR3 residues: CASTRADWTYEQYL. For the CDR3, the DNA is TGTGCCAGCACCAGGGCGGACTGGACCTACGAGCAGTACCTC.

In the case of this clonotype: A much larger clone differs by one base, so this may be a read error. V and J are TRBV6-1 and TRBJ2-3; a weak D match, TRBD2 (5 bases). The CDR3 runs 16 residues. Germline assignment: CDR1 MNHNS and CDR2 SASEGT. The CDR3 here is CASSELRAPSTDTQCF. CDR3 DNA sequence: TGTGCCAGCAGTGAACTGAGGGCCCCTAGCACAGATACGCAGTGTTTT.

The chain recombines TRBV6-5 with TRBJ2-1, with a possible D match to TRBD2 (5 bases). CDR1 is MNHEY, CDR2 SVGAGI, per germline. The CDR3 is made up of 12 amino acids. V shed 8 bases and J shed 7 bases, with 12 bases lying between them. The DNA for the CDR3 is TGTGCCAGCCAGACGGGCGGGAATGAGCAGTTCTTC. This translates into CASQTGGNEQFF.

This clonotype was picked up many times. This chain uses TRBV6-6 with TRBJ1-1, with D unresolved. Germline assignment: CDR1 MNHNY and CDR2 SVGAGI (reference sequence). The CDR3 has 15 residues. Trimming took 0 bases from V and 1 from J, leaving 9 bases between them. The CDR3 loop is CASSYSAGENTEAFF. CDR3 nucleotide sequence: TGTGCCAGCAGTTACTCGGCAGGAGAGAACACTGAAGCTTTCTTT.

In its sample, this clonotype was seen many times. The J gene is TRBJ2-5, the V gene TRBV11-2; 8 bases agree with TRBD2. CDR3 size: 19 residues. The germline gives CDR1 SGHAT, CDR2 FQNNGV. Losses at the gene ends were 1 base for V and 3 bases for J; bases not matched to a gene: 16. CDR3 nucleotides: TGTGCCAGCAGCTTAGTGCCCGGACTAGCAAGATGGGAGGAAGAGACCCAGTACTTC. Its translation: CASSLVPGLARWEEETQYF.

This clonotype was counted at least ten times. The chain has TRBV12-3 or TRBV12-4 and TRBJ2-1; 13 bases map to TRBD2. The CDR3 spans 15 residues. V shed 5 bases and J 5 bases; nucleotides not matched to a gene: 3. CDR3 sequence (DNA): TGTGCCAGCAGTAGGACTAGCGGGAGCCACAATGAGCAGTTCTTC. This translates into CASSRTSGSHNEQFF.

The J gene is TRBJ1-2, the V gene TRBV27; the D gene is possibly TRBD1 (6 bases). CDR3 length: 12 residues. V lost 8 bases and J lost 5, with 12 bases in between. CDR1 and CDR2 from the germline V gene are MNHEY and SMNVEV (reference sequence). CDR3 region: CASSGGAYGYTF. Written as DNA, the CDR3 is TGTGCCAGCTCCGGGGGGGCGTATGGCTACACCTTC.

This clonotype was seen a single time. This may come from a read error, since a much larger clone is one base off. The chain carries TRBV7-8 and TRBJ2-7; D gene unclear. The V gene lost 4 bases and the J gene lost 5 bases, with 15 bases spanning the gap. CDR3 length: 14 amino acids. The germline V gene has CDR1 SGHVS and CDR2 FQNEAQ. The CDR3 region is CASSSGLLTHEQYF. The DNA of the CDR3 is TGTGCCAGCAGCTCCGGGTTACTAACCCACGAGCAGTACTTC.

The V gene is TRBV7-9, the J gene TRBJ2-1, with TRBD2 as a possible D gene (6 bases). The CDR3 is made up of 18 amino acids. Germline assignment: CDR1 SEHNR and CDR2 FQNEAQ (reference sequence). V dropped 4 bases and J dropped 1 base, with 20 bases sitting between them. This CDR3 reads CASSYPPVAGKSYNEQFF. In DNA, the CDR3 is TGTGCCAGCAGCTACCCACCGGTCGCGGGGAAGTCCTACAATGAGCAGTTCTTC. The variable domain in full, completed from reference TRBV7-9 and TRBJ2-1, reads DTGVSQNPRHKITKRGQNVTFRCDPISEHNRLYWYRQTLGQGPEFLTYFQNEAQLEKSRLLSDRFSAERPKGSFSTLEIQRTEQGDSAMYLCASSYPPVAGKSYNEQFFGPGTRLTVL.

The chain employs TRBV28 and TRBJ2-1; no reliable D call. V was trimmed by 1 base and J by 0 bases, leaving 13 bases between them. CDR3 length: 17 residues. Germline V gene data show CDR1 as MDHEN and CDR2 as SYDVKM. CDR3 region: CASSLSIGLTSYNEQFF. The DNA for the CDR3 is TGTGCCAGCAGTTTATCGATTGGGTTGACCTCCTACAATGAGCAGTTCTTC.

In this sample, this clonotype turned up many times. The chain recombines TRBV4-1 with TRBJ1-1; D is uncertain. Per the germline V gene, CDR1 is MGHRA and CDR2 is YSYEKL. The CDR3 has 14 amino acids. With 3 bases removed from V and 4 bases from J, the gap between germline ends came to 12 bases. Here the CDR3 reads CASSHPGEGTEAFF. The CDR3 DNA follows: TGCGCCAGCAGCCATCCGGGAGAGGGCACTGAAGCTTTCTTT.

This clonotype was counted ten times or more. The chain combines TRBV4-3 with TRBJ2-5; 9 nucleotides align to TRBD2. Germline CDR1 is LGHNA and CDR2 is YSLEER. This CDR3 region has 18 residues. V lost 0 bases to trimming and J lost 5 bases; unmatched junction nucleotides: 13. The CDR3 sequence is CASSQDRRLAGPEETQYF. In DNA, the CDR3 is TGCGCCAGCAGCCAAGATCGGAGGCTAGCGGGGCCCGAGGAGACCCAGTACTTC.

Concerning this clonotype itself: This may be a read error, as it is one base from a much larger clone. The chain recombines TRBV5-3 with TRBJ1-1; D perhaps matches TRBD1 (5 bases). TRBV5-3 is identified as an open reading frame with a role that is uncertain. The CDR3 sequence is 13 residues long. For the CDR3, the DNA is TGTGCCAGCAGCTTAGGGATGGACACTGGAGCTTTCTTT. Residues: CASSLGMDTGAFF.

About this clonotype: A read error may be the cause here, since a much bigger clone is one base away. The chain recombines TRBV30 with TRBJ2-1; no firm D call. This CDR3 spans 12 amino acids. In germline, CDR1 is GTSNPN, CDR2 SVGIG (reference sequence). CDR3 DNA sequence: TGTGCCTGGAGTGACCGCTCGGGTGAGCAGTCCTTC. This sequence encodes CAWSDRSGEQSF.

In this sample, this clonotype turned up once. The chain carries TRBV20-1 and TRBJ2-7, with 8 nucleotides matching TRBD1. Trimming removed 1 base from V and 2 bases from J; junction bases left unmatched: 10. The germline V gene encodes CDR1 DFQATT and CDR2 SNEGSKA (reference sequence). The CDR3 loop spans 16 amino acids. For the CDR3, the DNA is TGCAGTGCTAGAGCTTCGAGAGACAGGGGAACCTACGAGCAGTACTTC. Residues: CSARASRDRGTYEQYF.

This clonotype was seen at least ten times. CDR3 in DNA: TGCGCCAGCAGCCCTCTAAGGTATGGGGAATCTGGGGCCAACGTCCTGACTTTC. This sequence encodes CASSPLRYGESGANVLTF. The chain joins TRBV4-3 to TRBJ2-6; D is ambiguous. The CDR3 sequence is 18 residues long. Per germline, CDR1 LGHNA and CDR2 YSLEER. Trimming stripped 4 bases from V and 1 base from J, with 17 bases between.

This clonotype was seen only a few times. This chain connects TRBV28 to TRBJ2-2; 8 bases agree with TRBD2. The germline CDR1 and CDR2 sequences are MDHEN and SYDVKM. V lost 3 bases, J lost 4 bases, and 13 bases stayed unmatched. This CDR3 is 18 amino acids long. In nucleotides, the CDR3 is TGTGCCAGCAGTTTTGAGGCGGGAGGTTATTTCGGCACCGGGGAGCTGTTTTTT. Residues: CASSFEAGGYFGTGELFF.